A single sample is the source of the 12 T cell receptor beta chains below, sequenced in a study of T cell changes during pregnancy in multiple sclerosis. The assay was immunoSEQ multiplex PCR, and TCRdb's table has in-frame clones only and misses some. The table lists about 28,000 clones, about 91% of them singletons, with roughly 5% in the top ten. The sequencing here drew on peripheral blood, taken in the first trimester of pregnancy. The source of these receptors is a female donor in good health, enrolled as a control in a pregnancy study.

J is TRBJ2-1 and V is TRBV6-4; 10 bases are a match to TRBD2. J was trimmed by 2 bases and V by 6 bases; bases with no gene match: 4. This CDR3 region has 15 residues. CDR1 is MRHNA and CDR2 is SNTAGT in the germline V gene. The CDR3 DNA reads TGTGCCAGCAGCAAAGCGGGAGGGCCCTACAATGAGCAGTTCTTC. Its protein product is CASSKAGGPYNEQFF.

This clone has a single count. V is TRBV6-5 and J is TRBJ1-2; maybe TRBD1 (5 bases). V lost 4 bases and J 0 bases, leaving 12 bases between the germline ends. The CDR3 is 15 amino acids. Germline V CDR1 and CDR2: MNHEY, SVGAGI. CDR3 region: CASSLGPKANYGYTF. The CDR3 coding sequence is TGTGCCAGCAGTTTGGGGCCTAAGGCTAACTATGGCTACACCTTC.

The chain carries TRBV5-4 and TRBJ1-2, with a possible D match to TRBD1 (5 bases). The CDR3 is made up of 13 amino acids. Per the germline V gene, CDR1 is SGHNT and CDR2 is YYREEE (reference sequence). The V and J ends lost 4 bases and 7 bases respectively, with 14 bases between them. CDR3 bases: TGTGCCAGCAGCCCCTTCGGGGGAGCTGGCTACACCTTC. The encoded protein is CASSPFGGAGYTF.

The J gene is TRBJ2-5, the V gene TRBV6-5, with 10 bases matching TRBD2. With V trimmed by 0 bases and J by 4 bases, 5 bases remained unmatched. The CDR3 is 16 residues long. The germline gives CDR1 MNHEY, CDR2 SVGAGI. The CDR3: CASSYSASGGGETQYF. CDR3 DNA sequence: TGTGCCAGCAGTTACTCGGCTAGCGGGGGAGGAGAGACCCAGTACTTC.

The J gene is TRBJ2-3, the V gene TRBV5-1; 7 bases align to TRBD2. After removal of 2 bases from V and 1 base from J, the junction contained 1 base not matched to a gene. Germline CDR1 SGHRS, CDR2 YFSETQ. The CDR3 runs 14 residues. The DNA for the CDR3 is TGCGCCAGCAGCTTTACTAGCGGCACAGATACGCAGTATTTT. This encodes CASSFTSGTDTQYF.

CDR3 region: CASERGLNEKLFF. In nucleotides, the CDR3 is TGTGCCAGTGAACGGGGACTCAATGAAAAACTGTTTTTT. J is TRBJ1-4 and V is TRBV19; a weak D match, TRBD1 (5 bases). This CDR3 contains 13 residues. The V end was cut by 8 bases, the J end by 5 bases, with 12 bases between. Germline loops: CDR1 LNHDA, CDR2 SQIVND (reference sequence).

This clone appeared a single time. The chain recombines TRBV11-3 with TRBJ2-1, with 8 bases that match TRBD2. Germline V gene lookup returns CDR1 SGHNT and CDR2 YENEEA. The length of the CDR3 is 14 residues. V dropped 4 bases and J dropped 9; count of bases not matched to a gene: 8. The CDR3: CASSSGTSVGEQFF. CDR3 sequence (DNA): TGTGCCAGCAGCTCCGGGACTAGTGTTGGTGAGCAGTTCTTC.

The chain is built from TRBV30 and TRBJ1-2, with unresolved D. V dropped 4 bases and J dropped 4 bases, with 7 bases sitting between them. This CDR3 has 11 amino acids. Germline values: CDR1 GTSNPN, CDR2 SVGIG (reference sequence). The CDR3 region has the DNA TGTGCCTGGACCTACAGCTATGGCTACACCTTC. This gives the protein CAWTYSYGYTF.

The V call is TRBV7-9, the J call TRBJ2-5, with TRBD2 matching 11 bases. The junction had 12 bases not matched to a gene; V was cut back by 5 bases and J by 1 base. Germline V gives CDR1 SEHNR, CDR2 FQNEAQ (reference sequence). There are 18 residues in the CDR3. The CDR3 sequence: CASSLAWSGTSGQETQYF. The CDR3 region has the DNA TGTGCCAGCAGCCTCGCTTGGTCCGGGACTAGCGGCCAAGAGACCCAGTACTTC.

This clone was seen a single time. The chain joins TRBV5-8 to TRBJ1-4; tentative D call: TRBD1 (5 bases). Trimming took 4 bases from V and 5 from J, leaving 21 bases between them. This CDR3 region has 17 residues. Germline lookup yields CDR1 SGHTS and CDR2 YDEGEE. DNA of the CDR3: TGTGCCAGCAGCACCCAAGGAGATAGGGGCCGAAATGAAAAACTGTTTTTT. As protein: CASSTQGDRGRNEKLFF.

This CDR3 reads CASSLDTQGSGELFF. As DNA, the CDR3 is TGCGCCAGCAGCTTGGACACCCAGGGATCCGGGGAGCTGTTTTTT. The chain is built from TRBV5-1 and TRBJ2-2; D is possibly TRBD1 (5 bases). Deletions cut 0 bases from V and 6 bases from J, with 12 bases between. CDR3 size: 15 residues. Per the germline V gene, CDR1 is SGHRS and CDR2 is YFSETQ.

The CDR3 DNA follows: TGTGCCAGCAGCTTGGACAGGATAAAGGGCTATGGCTACACCTTC. It encodes CASSLDRIKGYGYTF. The chain carries TRBV7-2 and TRBJ1-2; 7 positions match TRBD1. The length of the CDR3 is 15 residues. The J segment lost 4 bases and the V segment lost 3 bases, leaving 8 bases of the junction unmatched. CDR1 is SGHTA, CDR2 FQGNSA, per germline.